This T cell receptor (beta chain) was obtained from a study of T-cell reconstitution after alpha-beta-depleted transplantation in children (dated by TCRdb to the mid-2010s). Turning to the overall study: The study quantitatively tracked T-cell immune reconstitution after TCRalphabeta/CD19-depleted allogeneic hematopoietic cell transplantation in children using TCR repertoire profiling.

Summary of the overall study and its limitations: In some patients, the high TCRbeta diversity seen at day 60 was put down to recipient T cells and intrathymic progenitors that had survived conditioning. The frequencies of hyperexpanded clones fell over the following months, and after one year, T-cell counts and TCRbeta diversity were mostly attributed to newly produced T cells. The apparently early alphabetaT-cell count recovery about two months after transplant was reportedly dependent on only several hundred rapidly expanded clones derived from non-depleted graft cells.

The treatment or condition label here, explained by the study, means: allogeneic hematopoietic cell transplantation with graft depleted of TCRalphabeta T cells and CD19 B cells. The transplant recipients were children given TCRalphabeta/CD19-depleted allogeneic hematopoietic cell grafts. Library preparation employed PCR. For sequencing, an Illumina HiSeq 2500 was employed. To normalize quantification of the TCRbeta repertoire, the TCR libraries were built with molecular barcoding that relied on unique molecular identifiers. Starting from the raw public reads, TCRdb applied fastp trimming at Q25, assembled clones with MiXCR and retained in-frame beta chains. All rows with the same CDR3 protein become a single entry with the most common DNA and genes. The sample profile shows 65,000 to 70,000 distinct CDR3 sequences; 4.9% of them were found once. The ten biggest clones cover 18% of the sample. This clonotype came up many times. Its antigen has not been determined. No qualities accompany the bases; no much larger clone lies one base away.

CDR1 and CDR2, per the germline V gene, are MRHNA and SNTAGT. The CDR3 numbers 14 residues from cysteine through phenylalanine. Only CDR3 DNA remains: 42 bases, in frame from the first base. V is pruned by 8 bases and J by 8 bases, leaving 9 bases of the junction without a gene match. This sequence originates from a boy younger than two who had a stem cell transplant for acute myeloid leukemia, so the T cells may come from the graft donor. The receptor chain draws on TRBV6-4 and TRBJ2-4; TRBD2 lines up with 10 middle nucleotides. Material: PBMCs, mostly from graft donor cells, obtained 180 days after TCRalphabeta/CD19-depleted stem cell transplant. CDR3 protein: CASLLAGAGDIQYF. The sequence in DNA is TGTGCCAGCTTGCTAGCGGGGGCCGGAGACATTCAGTACTTC.